The subject of this entry is one TCR beta chain. The data belong to a study of blood T cell repertoires in COVID-19. Study at large: Nucleic acid was either cDNA or gDNA, and it came from T cells, B-cell-depleted T cells, or PBMCs.

Authors' processing steps: How many nucleated cells were present was estimated from reference gene primer amplification. TCRdb's table, derived via immunoSEQ multiplex PCR, lists solely in-frame clones and lacks some. That table supplies the V and J calls and clone size; D and trimming were determined from the DNA. The sample consists of 60,000 to 80,000 clones, roughly 86% of them appearing once. Germline V gene lookup returns CDR1 SGHRS and CDR2 YFSETQ. The length of the CDR3 is 16 residues. The germline V and J ends were trimmed by 4 bases and 2 bases, with 15 bases remaining between them. The sample was peripheral blood. The chain is built from TRBV5-1 and TRBJ1-4; TRBD1 might be the D (6 bases). The TCR was taken from a man aged 70-80 years with acute or convalescent COVID-19. CDR3 protein: CASSRQGSGTNEKLFF. The DNA of the CDR3 is TGCGCCAGCAGCCGGCAGGGGAGTGGGACTAATGAAAAACTGTTTTTT.